The 13 T cell receptor beta chains in this list originate from one sample, sequenced in a study of blood T cell repertoires in COVID-19. Profiled with immunoSEQ multiplex PCR; TCRdb holds only in-frame clones, not every one. The data contain roughly 43,000 clones, 70% to 90% of them seen just once; the ten biggest clones take up roughly 15%. The sequenced sample consisted of peripheral blood. The receptors derive from a man between 65 and 85 years old with active COVID-19.

The chain combines TRBV5-1 with TRBJ2-3, with unresolved D. Trimming took 6 bases from V and 0 from J, leaving 17 bases between them. Germline V lookup: CDR1 SGHRS, CDR2 YFSETQ. The length of the CDR3 is 16 residues. The CDR3 here is CASTLTSGGSTDTQYF. CDR3 DNA: TGCGCCAGCACCCTAACAAGTGGCGGAAGCACAGATACGCAGTATTTT.

The V gene is TRBV27, the J gene TRBJ1-5, with 9 bases fitting TRBD1. V lost 5 bases, J lost 7 bases, and 9 bases stayed unmatched. The CDR3 covers 15 residues. Germline V gene lookup returns CDR1 MNHEY and CDR2 SMNVEV (reference sequence). The CDR3 sequence: CASSGAGQGDQPQHF. The CDR3 nucleotides are TGTGCCAGCAGTGGGGCGGGACAGGGAGACCAGCCCCAGCATTTT.

The chain joins TRBV5-1 to TRBJ2-3, with TRBD2 matching over 9 bases. In germline, CDR1 is SGHRS, CDR2 YFSETQ. V shed 4 bases and J 1 base; nucleotides not matched to a gene: 4. This CDR3 has 15 residues. The CDR3 protein is CASSPERGGTDTQYF. CDR3 in DNA: TGCGCCAGCAGCCCAGAGCGGGGGGGCACAGATACGCAGTATTTT.

This clone appeared once. At one boundary the junction diverges from the germline segment, which might be a read error. This chain joins TRBV7-7 and TRBJ2-5, with TRBD2 matching 8 bases. The CDR3 spans 15 residues. The germline gives CDR1 SSHAT, CDR2 FNYEAQ (reference sequence). The CDR3: CASSLGLAGLETQYF. The DNA of the CDR3 is TGTGCTAGCAGCTTAGGCCTAGCGGGTCTGGAGACCCAGTACTTC.

The rearrangement links TRBV11-3 to TRBJ2-3; 7 bases are a match to TRBD1. The germline gives CDR1 SGHNT, CDR2 YENEEA. V lost 2 bases to trimming and J lost 10 bases; unmatched junction nucleotides: 3. CDR3 size: 12 residues. The CDR3 sequence is CASSLSGTAQYF. CDR3 in DNA: TGTGCCAGCAGCTTATCCGGGACAGCGCAGTATTTT.

The chain uses TRBV11-2 and TRBJ1-2; D is unresolved. Germline V gives CDR1 SGHAT, CDR2 FQNNGV. The CDR3 extends over 16 amino acids. V gave up 1 base and J gave up 3 bases, with 15 bases separating them. This CDR3 reads CASSLVKGGGDYGYTF. CDR3 bases: TGTGCCAGCAGCTTAGTAAAGGGAGGTGGGGACTATGGCTACACCTTC.

A single count supports this clone. The rearrangement joins TRBV7-9 to TRBJ2-7; 7 positions match TRBD1. The CDR3 contains 15 residues. Trimming removed 5 bases from V and 2 bases from J; junction bases left unmatched: 9. Germline values: CDR1 SEHNR, CDR2 FQNEAQ (reference sequence). CDR3 in amino acids: CASSLGRDSTYEQYF. The CDR3 DNA reads TGTGCCAGCAGCCTGGGCCGGGACAGCACCTACGAGCAGTACTTC.

V and J are TRBV2 and TRBJ2-5, with 12 bases aligning to TRBD2. With 6 bases clipped from V and 1 base from J, the junction kept 3 bases outside the gene matches. Germline lookup yields CDR1 SNHLY and CDR2 FYNNEI. The CDR3 runs to 15 residues. CDR3 region: CASRRLAGAQETQYF. The CDR3, as DNA: TGTGCCAGCAGGAGACTAGCGGGGGCCCAAGAGACCCAGTACTTC. The full variable domain, rest sourced from reference TRBV2 and TRBJ2-5, is EPEVTQTPSHQVTQMGQEVILRCVPISNHLYFYWYRQILGQKVEFLVSFYNNEISEKSEIFDDQFSVERPDGSNFTLKIRSTKLEDSAMYFCASRRLAGAQETQYFGPGTRLLVL.

The V call is TRBV6-5, the J call TRBJ2-1; tentatively, D is TRBD2 (5 bases). This CDR3 region has 14 residues. From germline, CDR1 is MNHEY and CDR2 SVGAGI. V gave up 5 bases and J gave up 0 bases, with 8 bases separating them. DNA for the CDR3: TGTGCCAGCAGTACTAGTATCTCCTACAATGAGCAGTTCTTC. It yields the protein CASSTSISYNEQFF.

The V and J genes are TRBV11-2 and TRBJ1-5; possible D gene TRBD1, 5 bases. CDR1 is SGHAT and CDR2 is FQNNGV in the germline V gene. The CDR3 is made up of 15 amino acids. V lost 5 bases to trimming and J lost 1 base, with 12 bases between them. In DNA form, the CDR3 reads TGTGCCAGCAGCCGGTCCGGGGGGAGCAATCAGCCCCAGCATTTT. Protein product: CASSRSGGSNQPQHF.

The rearrangement uses TRBV7-2 and TRBJ2-4; tentatively, D is TRBD1 (6 bases). The germline CDR1 and CDR2 sequences are SGHTA and FQGNSA. The CDR3 is made up of 15 amino acids. V was cut by 0 bases and J by 3 bases, with 9 bases left in between. CDR3 residues: CASSLAGTRKNIQYF. Written as DNA, the CDR3 is TGTGCCAGCAGCTTAGCGGGGACACGCAAAAACATTCAGTACTTC.

The chain carries TRBV11-2 and TRBJ2-5, with TRBD1 as a possible D gene (6 bases). V gave up 5 bases and J gave up 4 bases, with 17 bases separating them. The CDR3 extends over 15 amino acids. The V gene's germline CDR1 is SGHAT and CDR2 FQNNGV. In nucleotides, the CDR3 is TGTGCCAGCAGCCCAACGGGCAGGGGCGGAGAGACCCAGTACTTC. It yields the protein CASSPTGRGGETQYF.

V is TRBV19 and J is TRBJ1-5; perhaps TRBD1 as D (6 bases). The V gene's germline CDR1 is LNHDA and CDR2 SQIVND (reference sequence). Trimming took off 4 bases at V and 2 bases at J, with 9 bases between the two ends. There are 14 residues in the CDR3. CDR3 in amino acids: CASSTSGGNQPQHF. DNA of the CDR3: TGTGCCAGTAGTACTTCAGGGGGCAATCAGCCCCAGCATTTT.